This T cell receptor beta chain emerged from a study of T cell repertoires in cytomegalovirus infection. The overall study: It was the public TCR beta signatures that indicated both CMV infection and matching HLA type. The study, taken as a whole, reports: In two of eight donors, the top clonotype was HLA-C-restricted CMV-specific. Based on cumulative public TCR beta family frequency, carriers of CMV plus the relevant HLA were identified.

This clonotype was observed at least ten times. Antigen unknown. CDR1 SGHTA and CDR2 FQGNSA come from the germline V gene. V was pared by 7 bases and J by 7 bases, with 10 bases of the junction left unmatched. The CDR3 runs 14 residues. TCRdb passed the reads through MiXCR, listing each CDR3 protein once. The sample records some 110,000 distinct CDR3 sequences, around a tenth being singletons. V and J are TRBV7-2 and TRBJ2-7, with 10 nucleotides matching TRBD2. Sequenced: PBMCs, sequenced either directly or after in vitro stimulation (not recorded which). This clonotype was sampled from a human donor in good health (CMV status not recorded). Some clones in this sample may be carry-over from other donors' samples. The CDR3 loop is CASTPGSGRGEQYV. The DNA for the CDR3 is TGTGCCAGCACCCCTGGAAGCGGGAGGGGTGAGCAGTACGTC.